This T cell receptor (beta chain) was documented in a study of T-cell memory formation after mild COVID-19. TCRdb re-called the 5' RACE reads with MiXCR, one entry per CDR3 protein. There are 450,000 to 650,000 distinct CDR3 sequences in the sample; roughly 20% occur only once, and about 12% lies in the top ten. CDR3 size: 16 residues. The germline CDR1 and CDR2 sequences are MNHEY and SMNVEV (reference sequence). V gave up 0 bases and J gave up 7 bases, with 16 bases separating them. The rearrangement uses TRBV27 and TRBJ1-5; weak D call: TRBD1 (5 bases). Sequencing input: PBMCs or a T cell subset sorted from them (not recorded which). This TCR came from an adult woman who had mild COVID-19 (a few samples of this study predate the infection). Cell type and time point are not known. This chain's CDR3 is CASSLSSGGSRQPQHF. The CDR3 coding sequence is TGTGCCAGCAGTTTATCATCTGGGGGTAGTCGGCAGCCCCAGCATTTT.